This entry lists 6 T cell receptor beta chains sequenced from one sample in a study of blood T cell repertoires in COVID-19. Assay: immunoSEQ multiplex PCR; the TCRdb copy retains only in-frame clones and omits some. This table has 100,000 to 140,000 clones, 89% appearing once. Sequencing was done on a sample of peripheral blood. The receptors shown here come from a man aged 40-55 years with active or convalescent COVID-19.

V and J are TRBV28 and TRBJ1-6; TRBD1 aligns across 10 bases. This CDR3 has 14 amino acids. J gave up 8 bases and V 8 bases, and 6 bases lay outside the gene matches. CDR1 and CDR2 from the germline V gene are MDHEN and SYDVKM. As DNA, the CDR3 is TGTGCCAGCTCAACCGGGACAGGGGATTCACCCCTCCACTTT. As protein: CASSTGTGDSPLHF.

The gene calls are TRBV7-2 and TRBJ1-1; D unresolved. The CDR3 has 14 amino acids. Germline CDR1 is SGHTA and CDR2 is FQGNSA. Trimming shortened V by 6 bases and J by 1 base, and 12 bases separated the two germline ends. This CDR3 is CASSPGSPNTEAFF. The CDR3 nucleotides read TGTGCCAGCAGTCCGGGGAGCCCGAACACTGAAGCTTTCTTT.

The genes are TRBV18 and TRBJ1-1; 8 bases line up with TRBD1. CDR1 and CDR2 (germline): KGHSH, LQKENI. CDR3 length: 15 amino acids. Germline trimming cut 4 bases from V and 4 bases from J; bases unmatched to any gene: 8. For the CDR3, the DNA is TGTGCCAGCTCACGCCAAGGACAGGGCGGCACTGAAGCTTTCTTT. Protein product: CASSRQGQGGTEAFF.

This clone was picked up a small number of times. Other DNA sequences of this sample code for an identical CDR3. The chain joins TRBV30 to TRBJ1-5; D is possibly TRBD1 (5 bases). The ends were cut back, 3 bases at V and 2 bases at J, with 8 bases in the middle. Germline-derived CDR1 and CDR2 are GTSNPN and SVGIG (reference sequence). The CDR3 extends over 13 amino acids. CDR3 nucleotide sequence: TGTGCCTGGAGCGGGGGGGGCAATCAGCCCCAGCATTTT. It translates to CAWSGGGNQPQHF.

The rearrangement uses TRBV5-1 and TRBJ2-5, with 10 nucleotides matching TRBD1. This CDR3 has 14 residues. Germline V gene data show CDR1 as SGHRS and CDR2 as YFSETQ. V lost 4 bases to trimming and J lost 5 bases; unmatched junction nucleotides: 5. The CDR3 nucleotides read TGCGCCAGCAGCCGGGGACAGGGGAAGGAGACCCAGTACTTC. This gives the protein CASSRGQGKETQYF.

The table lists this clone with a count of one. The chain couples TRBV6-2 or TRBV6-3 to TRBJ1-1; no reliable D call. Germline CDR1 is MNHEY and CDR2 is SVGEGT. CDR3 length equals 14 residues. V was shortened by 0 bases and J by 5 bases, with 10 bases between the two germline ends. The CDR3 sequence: CASSYSFEVTEAFF. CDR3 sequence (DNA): TGTGCCAGCAGTTACTCGTTCGAGGTAACTGAAGCTTTCTTT.